Below are 30 T cell receptor beta chains sequenced from a single sample in a study of blood T cell repertoires in COVID-19. TCRdb keeps only in-frame clones here, not all; method: immunoSEQ multiplex PCR. The sample has roughly 380,000 clones, approximately 77% seen once. The sequenced material came from peripheral blood. These receptors were taken from a human donor with acute or convalescent COVID-19. The donor label of this sample is uncertain.

The table lists this clone with a few counts. The chain joins TRBV7-9 to TRBJ2-2, with a weak D call TRBD2 (5 bases). Per the germline V gene, CDR1 is SEHNR and CDR2 is FQNEAQ (reference sequence). Trimming left V 8 bases short and J 13 bases short, with 35 bases between. This CDR3 region has 18 residues. CDR3 sequence: CASPPRGQSANTWRGLFF. As DNA, the CDR3 is TGTGCCAGCCCCCCCCGAGGGCAAAGCGCGAACACCTGGCGTGGGCTGTTTTTT.

The J gene is TRBJ2-7, the V gene TRBV27, with 8 positions matching TRBD1. The CDR3 is made up of 15 amino acids. J gave up 2 bases and V 6 bases, and 9 bases lay outside the gene matches. CDR1 is MNHEY, CDR2 SMNVEV, per germline (reference sequence). CDR3 region: CASSLRTGNPYEQYF. The CDR3, as DNA: TGTGCCAGCAGCCTCCGGACAGGGAATCCCTACGAGCAGTACTTC.

The chain joins TRBV12-3 or TRBV12-4 to TRBJ1-2; tentatively, D is TRBD1 (6 bases). CDR3 length: 12 residues. The V end was cut by 4 bases, the J end by 9 bases, with 12 bases between. CDR3 protein: CASSSTGSSYTF. The CDR3 bases are TGTGCCAGCAGTTCGACAGGATCAAGCTACACCTTC.

V is TRBV30 and J is TRBJ1-2; TRBD1 aligns across 7 bases. Germline V gene sequence: CDR1 GTSNPN, CDR2 SVGIG (reference sequence). This CDR3 is built from 15 residues. V lost 2 bases, J lost 4 bases, and 10 bases stayed unmatched. The CDR3 loop reads CAWSIPGTDFYGYTF. The CDR3 DNA follows: TGTGCCTGGAGTATACCCGGGACAGATTTCTATGGCTACACCTTC.

V gene TRBV10-2 combines with J gene TRBJ2-3; TRBD1 might be the D (6 bases). Germline lookup yields CDR1 WSHSY and CDR2 SAAADI. This CDR3 is 13 amino acids long. Trimming took 6 bases from V and 8 from J, leaving 15 bases between them. CDR3 region: CASRDSADLTQYF. Here the CDR3 DNA reads TGCGCCAGCAGGGACAGCGCTGATCTTACGCAGTATTTT.

For this clone: Other nucleotide sequences from this sample produce the same CDR3. The CDR3 spells CASSLTGNSYNEQFF. Here the CDR3 DNA reads TGCGCCAGCAGCTTGACAGGGAACTCCTACAATGAGCAGTTCTTC. This chain links TRBV5-1 with TRBJ2-1; D possibly corresponds to TRBD1 (6 bases). The CDR3 totals 15 residues. V lost 1 base and J 0 bases, leaving 8 bases between the germline ends. Germline V gives CDR1 SGHRS, CDR2 YFSETQ.

The chain recombines TRBV30 with TRBJ2-6; D may be TRBD1 (5 bases). Trimming took off 3 bases at V and 0 bases at J, with 9 bases between the two ends. Germline values: CDR1 GTSNPN, CDR2 SVGIG (reference sequence). This CDR3 spans 15 amino acids. CDR3 sequence reads: CAWRQVSSGANVLTF. CDR3 bases: TGTGCCTGGAGACAGGTTAGCTCTGGGGCCAACGTCCTGACTTTC.

The chain recombines TRBV2 with TRBJ2-2, with D tentatively TRBD1 (6 bases). Germline CDR1 is SNHLY and CDR2 is FYNNEI. V dropped 5 bases and J dropped 0 bases, with 10 bases sitting between them. This CDR3 has 15 amino acids. The CDR3 DNA reads TGTGCCAGCAGTTCCGGGACAACGAACACCGGGGAGCTGTTTTTT. Translated: CASSSGTTNTGELFF.

The chain combines TRBV5-1 with TRBJ2-2, with 10 positions matching TRBD1. The CDR3 covers 18 residues. Unmatched junction bases numbered 17, after V lost 6 bases and J lost 6 bases. Germline V gene lookup returns CDR1 SGHRS and CDR2 YFSETQ. CDR3 bases: TGCGCCAGCAAAGAGGGACAGGGGTGGTATGGAGTCCCCGGGGAGCTGTTTTTT. Protein sequence: CASKEGQGWYGVPGELFF.

This chain connects TRBV19 to TRBJ1-2; perhaps TRBD1 as D (6 bases). Trimming took 4 bases from V and 1 from J, leaving 7 bases between them. Germline values: CDR1 LNHDA, CDR2 SQIVND (reference sequence). The CDR3 is 13 amino acids. DNA of the CDR3: TGTGCCAGTAGTACAGGGGTTAACTATGGCTACACCTTC. Translation gives CASSTGVNYGYTF.

The V call is TRBV7-9, the J call TRBJ1-4; D uncertain. V was trimmed by 6 bases and J by 2 bases, leaving 4 bases between them. Per the germline V gene, CDR1 is SEHNR and CDR2 is FQNEAQ (reference sequence). The CDR3 runs 12 residues. The CDR3 DNA is TGTGCCAGCAGTCCTACTAATGAAAAACTGTTTTTT. Amino acids: CASSPTNEKLFF.

The chain links TRBV2 to TRBJ2-5; a weak D match, TRBD1 (5 bases). Trimming pared 7 bases from V and 1 base from J, leaving 19 bases between. Germline V gives CDR1 SNHLY, CDR2 FYNNEI. The CDR3 covers 16 residues. CDR3 in amino acids: CASKKGTQGAQETQYF. The CDR3 DNA is TGTGCCAGCAAGAAGGGAACGCAGGGCGCCCAAGAGACCCAGTACTTC.

The J gene is TRBJ1-5, the V gene TRBV19; a possible D gene is TRBD1 (6 bases). Between the trimmed V and J ends, which lost 7 bases and 0 bases, there was a span of 13 bases. The CDR3 runs to 15 residues. Germline V lookup: CDR1 LNHDA, CDR2 SQIVND (reference sequence). The CDR3 nucleotides read TGTGCCAGTACCTCGATGGACAGTAGCAATCAGCCCCAGCATTTT. This translates into CASTSMDSSNQPQHF.

The gene calls are TRBV28 and TRBJ1-6; 9 bases fit TRBD1. CDR3 length equals 18 residues. Germline V CDR1 and CDR2: MDHEN, SYDVKM. The ends lost 9 bases at V and 0 bases at J; junction bases unmatched: 12. The CDR3, as DNA: TGTGCCAGTCGACCGGGACAGGGTCAGAGCTCCTATAATTCACCCCTCCACTTT. Its translation: CASRPGQGQSSYNSPLHF.

CDR3: CASSLGIVPNRGNEQFF. CDR3 nucleotides: TGTGCCAGCAGCTTAGGTATCGTTCCAAACCGGGGCAATGAGCAGTTCTTC. J is TRBJ2-1 and V is TRBV11-2, with D possibly TRBD2 on 5 matching bases. Germline V gives CDR1 SGHAT, CDR2 FQNNGV. CDR3 size: 17 residues. V lost 1 base to trimming and J lost 6 bases, with 19 bases between them.

This sequence joins TRBV10-1 and TRBJ1-6, with D possibly TRBD1 on 6 matching bases. This CDR3 region has 15 residues. The V end lost 6 bases, the J end lost 7 bases, and 16 bases lay between the germline ends. The V gene's germline CDR1 is WNHNN and CDR2 SYGVQD (reference sequence). Written as DNA, the CDR3 is TGCGCCAGCAGCCTGTCCCGGGACACGAATTCACCCCTCCACTTT. This encodes CASSLSRDTNSPLHF.

This clone has a handful of counts. V usage is TRBV5-1 and J usage is TRBJ2-5; possible D gene TRBD2, 5 bases. Trimming removed 0 bases from V and 5 bases from J, with 11 bases in between. Germline lookup yields CDR1 SGHRS and CDR2 YFSETQ. The CDR3 loop spans 14 amino acids. The DNA for the CDR3 is TGCGCCAGCAGCTTGGCGTCGGCGGGCGAGACCCAGTACTTC. This sequence encodes CASSLASAGETQYF.

This clone was recorded a few times. The chain is built from TRBV9 and TRBJ1-1, with D uncertain. V dropped 0 bases and J dropped 0 bases, with 9 bases sitting between them. Germline CDR1 is SGDLS and CDR2 is YYNGEE. The CDR3 length is 15 residues. The CDR3 sequence is CASSVGAELNTEAFF. The CDR3 region has the DNA TGTGCCAGCAGCGTAGGGGCCGAGTTGAACACTGAAGCTTTCTTT.

The J gene is TRBJ1-5, the V gene TRBV7-8, with a possible D match to TRBD1 (6 bases). The germline V gene encodes CDR1 SGHVS and CDR2 FQNEAQ. V gave up 1 base and J gave up 11 bases, with 15 bases separating them. The CDR3 is 14 amino acids. CDR3 amino acids: CASSLGGPGLAQHF. Written as DNA, the CDR3 is TGTGCCAGCAGCTTAGGGGGGCCGGGCCTGGCCCAGCATTTT.

The chain uses TRBV28 and TRBJ1-1; 7 bases align to TRBD1. CDR1 is MDHEN and CDR2 is SYDVKM in the germline V gene. Germline trimming cut 4 bases from V and 12 bases from J; bases unmatched to any gene: 17. CDR3 length: 15 residues. CDR3: CASSSTGSGERGSFF. CDR3 in DNA: TGTGCCAGCAGTTCGACAGGGTCGGGAGAGAGAGGGTCTTTCTTT. Combining the CDR3 with reference TRBV28 and TRBJ1-1 gives the whole variable domain DVKVTQSSRYLVKRTGEKVFLECVQDMDHENMFWYRQDPGLGLRLIYFSYDVKMKEKGDIPEGYSVSREKKERFSLILESASTNQTSMYLCASSSTGSGERGSFFGQGTRLTVV.

This chain uses TRBV7-2 with TRBJ1-1; 8 nucleotides align to TRBD1. V was pared by 5 bases and J by 2 bases, with 4 bases of the junction left unmatched. The CDR3 covers 14 residues. CDR1 is SGHTA and CDR2 is FQGNSA in the germline V gene. In nucleotides, the CDR3 is TGTGCCAGCAGCCTAACAGGGGGAAACACTGAAGCTTTCTTT. Translated: CASSLTGGNTEAFF.

CDR3 sequence reads: CAWRKTGSNQPQHF. The CDR3, as DNA: TGTGCCTGGAGGAAGACAGGGTCCAATCAGCCCCAGCATTTT. J is TRBJ1-5 and V is TRBV30; 7 bases agree with TRBD1. V gave up 3 bases and J gave up 3 bases; unmatched junction bases: 5. Germline V lookup: CDR1 GTSNPN, CDR2 SVGIG (reference sequence). The length of the CDR3 is 14 residues.

The sample holds one count of this clone. V and J are TRBV28 and TRBJ1-5, with 8 bases fitting TRBD1. This CDR3 spans 15 amino acids. V dropped 2 bases and J dropped 2; count of bases not matched to a gene: 2. Per germline, CDR1 MDHEN and CDR2 SYDVKM. CDR3 loop: CASSLQGARNQPQHF. The CDR3 nucleotides are TGTGCCAGCAGTTTACAGGGGGCGCGCAATCAGCCCCAGCATTTT.

This clone appeared a single time. The rearrangement joins TRBV5-1 to TRBJ2-2; 8 nucleotides line up with TRBD1. The germline gives CDR1 SGHRS, CDR2 YFSETQ. The J segment lost 0 bases and the V segment lost 3 bases, leaving 10 bases of the junction unmatched. CDR3 length: 18 amino acids. CDR3 nucleotide sequence: TGCGCCAGCAGCTCCGGCACAGGGGGGAACTCGAACACCGGGGAGCTGTTTTTT. Its protein product is CASSSGTGGNSNTGELFF. Looking up the rest from reference TRBV5-1 and TRBJ2-2 gives the full variable domain: KAGVTQTPRYLIKTRGQQVTLSCSPISGHRSVSWYQQTPGQGLQFLFEYFSETQRNKGNFPGRFSGRQFSNSRSEMNVSTLELGDSALYLCASSSGTGGNSNTGELFFGEGSRLTVL.

The chain has TRBV28 and TRBJ2-1; 10 nucleotides line up with TRBD2. V lost 5 bases to trimming and J lost 8 bases; unmatched junction nucleotides: 9. The CDR3 runs to 15 residues. The germline V gene encodes CDR1 MDHEN and CDR2 SYDVKM. The CDR3 is CASSTLAGALDEQFF. The DNA for the CDR3 is TGTGCCAGCAGTACCCTAGCGGGGGCCCTCGATGAGCAGTTCTTC.

A word on this clone: This sample includes further DNA sequences coding for the same CDR3. The rearrangement joins TRBV18 to TRBJ2-3; no clear D gene. CDR1 is KGHSH, CDR2 LQKENI, per germline. Trimming stripped 3 bases from V and 3 bases from J, with 10 bases between. The CDR3 has 14 amino acids. The CDR3 protein is CASSPSGVTDTQYF. The CDR3 DNA sequence: TGTGCCAGCTCACCGAGTGGAGTGACAGATACGCAGTATTTT.

This clone has more than one count but fewer than ten. The gene calls are TRBV5-1 and TRBJ1-6, with 7 positions matching TRBD1. Germline V lookup: CDR1 SGHRS, CDR2 YFSETQ. V lost 4 bases to trimming and J lost 7 bases; unmatched junction nucleotides: 8. The CDR3 has 15 residues. The CDR3 here is CASSEKTGVNSPLHF. The CDR3 DNA reads as TGCGCCAGCAGCGAAAAAACAGGGGTGAATTCACCCCTCCACTTT.

This clone has a handful of counts. The same CDR3 can be traced to other DNA sequences in this sample. The gene calls are TRBV18 and TRBJ1-2, with D possibly being TRBD1 (6 bases). V lost 2 bases to trimming and J lost 2 bases, with 9 bases between them. The V gene's germline CDR1 is KGHSH and CDR2 LQKENI. The CDR3 is 14 residues long. CDR3 sequence reads: CASSPSGQNYGYTF. The CDR3 DNA reads TGTGCCAGCTCACCATCAGGACAGAACTATGGCTACACCTTC.

The chain has TRBV28 and TRBJ1-1; TRBD1 matches at 8 bases. This CDR3 region has 14 residues. Germline CDR1 reads MDHEN; CDR2 reads SYDVKM. The ends lost 3 bases at V and 5 bases at J; junction bases unmatched: 5. In nucleotides, the CDR3 is TGTGCCAGCAGTTTTGTGGACAGGGCGACTGAAGCTTTCTTT. Its translation: CASSFVDRATEAFF.

In this sample, this clone turned up once. A much larger clonotype is one base distant, so this may be a read error. The rearrangement uses TRBV7-2 and TRBJ2-3; D may be TRBD1 (6 bases). The CDR3 covers 13 residues. Germline loops: CDR1 SGHTA, CDR2 FQGNSA. With 6 bases removed from V and 2 bases from J, the gap between germline ends came to 9 bases. The CDR3 reads CASRRGITDTQYF. The CDR3 nucleotides are TGTGCCAGCAGGAGGGGGATCACAGATACGCAGTATTTT.